The 9 T cell receptor beta chains reported below all come from one sample, sequenced in a study of regulatory T cells in long-lasting Graves disease. Through Arm-PCR of CDR3 regions and iRepertoire HTBI primers, TCR beta libraries were built. TCRdb reprocessed the multiplex PCR reads via MiXCR and lists one record per CDR3 protein. The sample consists of around 420,000 distinct CDR3 sequences, 15% to 17% of them appearing once. Regarding time point: newly diagnosed GD, antithyroid drugs for less than 3 months. Preparation of the TCR library used RNA extracted from PBMCs. Specimen: peripheral blood mononuclear cells (PBMCs), collected at new diagnosis, from a patient treated with antithyroid drugs. All receptors come from a female donor with Graves disease.

The chain recombines TRBV7-6 with TRBJ2-7; a possible D gene is TRBD1 (6 bases). The CDR3 extends over 15 amino acids. V was pared by 5 bases and J by 5 bases, with 19 bases between. Germline CDR1 reads SGHVS; CDR2 reads FNYEAQ. The CDR3 nucleotides read TGTGCCAGCAGCCGATGGACAGAAGCATTCGACGAGCAGTACTTC. Its protein is CASSRWTEAFDEQYF. The full variable domain, rest sourced from reference TRBV7-6 and TRBJ2-7, is GAGVSQSPRYKVTKRGQDVALRCDPISGHVSLYWYRQALGQGPEFLTYFNYEAQQDKSGLPNDRFSAERPEGSISTLTIQRTEQRDSAMYRCASSRWTEAFDEQYFGPGTRLTVT.

Ten or more counts support this clonotype. CDR3 in amino acids: CASSTWDRGQTQPQHF. CDR3 sequence (DNA): TGTGCCAGCAGTACTTGGGACAGGGGGCAGACTCAGCCCCAGCATTTT. This sequence joins TRBV6-1 and TRBJ1-5; 12 nucleotides match TRBD1. The CDR3 length is 16 residues. From germline, CDR1 is MNHNS and CDR2 SASEGT. V lost 5 bases, J lost 6 bases, and 8 bases stayed unmatched.

V is TRBV19 and J is TRBJ2-1; D gene ambiguous. CDR3 length: 11 residues. Germline CDR1 is LNHDA and CDR2 is SQIVND (reference sequence). Trimming left V 7 bases short and J 3 bases short, with 4 bases between. This CDR3 is CASTNYNEQFF. CDR3 bases: TGTGCCAGTACCAACTACAATGAGCAGTTCTTC.

This clonotype has ten or more counts. The V call is TRBV20-1, the J call TRBJ1-4; D is perhaps TRBD1 (5 bases). Germline V gene lookup returns CDR1 DFQATT and CDR2 SNEGSKA (reference sequence). The CDR3 runs 15 residues. V was cut by 3 bases and J by 8 bases, with 19 bases left in between. The CDR3 DNA sequence: TGCAGTGCTAGTAGTCCGGGGCCAGAGGGCGAAAAACTGTTTTTT. It encodes CSASSPGPEGEKLFF.

This clonotype was detected ten times or more. V and J are TRBV12-5 and TRBJ2-1, with D possibly being TRBD1 (6 bases). The CDR3 covers 15 residues. V was clipped by 5 bases and J by 9 bases, with 20 bases between them. Germline CDR1 is LGHNT and CDR2 is FRNRAP. CDR3 sequence reads: CASGPPGTTLPEQFF. The CDR3 DNA reads as TGTGCTAGTGGTCCCCCCGGGACAACCCTCCCTGAGCAGTTCTTC.

This clonotype showed up many times. The V call is TRBV29-1, the J call TRBJ1-1; D is perhaps TRBD1 (5 bases). This CDR3 has 11 residues. Trimming took 7 bases from V and 6 from J, leaving 12 bases between them. Germline loops: CDR1 SQVTM, CDR2 ANQGSEA. The chain's CDR3 is CSAQRDAEAFF. Here the CDR3 DNA reads TGCAGCGCCCAACGGGACGCTGAAGCTTTCTTT. The whole variable domain, filled in from reference TRBV29-1 and TRBJ1-1, reads SAVISQKPSRDICQRGTSLTIQCQVDSQVTMMFWYRQQPGQSLTLIATANQGSEATYESGFVIDKFPISRPNLTFSTLTVSNMSPEDSSIYLCSAQRDAEAFFGQGTRLTVV.

This clonotype was found many times. The chain employs TRBV12-3 or TRBV12-4 and TRBJ1-5; D is unresolved. The CDR3 spans 13 residues. The V end was cut by 3 bases, the J end by 4 bases, with 7 bases between. CDR3 in amino acids: CASSFQKNQPQHF. In nucleotides, the CDR3 is TGTGCCAGCAGTTTTCAGAAAAATCAGCCCCAGCATTTT.

The gene calls are TRBV4-1 and TRBJ2-5; perhaps TRBD2 as D (7 bases). The CDR3 has 14 residues. CDR1 is MGHRA and CDR2 is YSYEKL in the germline V gene. Trimming cost V 8 bases and J 6 bases, with 19 bases left between them. The CDR3 DNA reads TGCGCCAGCCGAAAGACGGGGGGCCGGAAGACCCAGTACTTC. Residues: CASRKTGGRKTQYF.

As concerns this clonotype: A much bigger clone sits one base away, suggesting this may be a read error. The V and J genes are TRBV6-1 and TRBJ2-5; D not resolved. The CDR3 totals 12 residues. V lost 4 bases, J lost 4 bases, and 7 bases lay in between. The germline V gene encodes CDR1 MNHNS and CDR2 SASEGT. CDR3: CASSAWRETQYF. In DNA form, the CDR3 reads TGTGCCAGCAGTGCGTGGCGAGAGACCCAGTACTTC.